Each of the 17 T cell receptor beta chains below was sequenced from the same sample in a study of T-cell reconstitution after alpha-beta-depleted transplantation in children. Unique molecular identifiers were incorporated into the prepared TCRbeta library. TCRdb re-derived calls from the PCR reads in MiXCR, one entry per CDR3 protein. Among some 500,000 distinct CDR3 sequences listed, approximately 20% were seen once. This material consisted of PBMCs from the stem cell graft donor, taken from the stem cell graft. These receptors were collected from a human donor who donated a stem cell graft to a child with acute lymphoblastic leukemia.

The V and J genes are TRBV4-1 and TRBJ1-3; possibly TRBD1 for D (5 bases). The CDR3 sequence is 17 residues long. V lost 3 bases and J lost 0, with 15 bases in between. Germline V lookup: CDR1 MGHRA, CDR2 YSYEKL. The DNA of the CDR3 is TGCGCCAGCAGCCAGGGACGCTGGCCCTACTCTGGAAACACCATATATTTT. Translated, it gives CASSQGRWPYSGNTIYF.

The chain joins TRBV3-1 to TRBJ2-7, with 10 bases identical to TRBD2. CDR3 length: 17 amino acids. Germline V gives CDR1 LGHDT, CDR2 YNNKEL (reference sequence). V dropped 3 bases and J dropped 1; count of bases not matched to a gene: 9. The CDR3 bases are TGTGCCAGCAGCCAGCAGTGGACTAGCGGCCTATCCTACGAGCAGTACTTC. This gives the protein CASSQQWTSGLSYEQYF.

V is TRBV7-3 and J is TRBJ1-1, with D possibly matching TRBD1 (5 bases). CDR1 and CDR2 from the germline V gene are SGHTA and FQGTGA. This CDR3 is built from 14 residues. The V end was cut by 5 bases, the J end by 4 bases, with 14 bases between. The CDR3 nucleotides read TGTGCCAGCAGCCCCTGGGGGAAAGGCACTGAAGCTTTCTTT. Its protein is CASSPWGKGTEAFF.

V and J are TRBV7-9 and TRBJ1-5; D not certain. Trimming cost V 6 bases and J 1 base, with 10 bases left between them. Per the germline V gene, CDR1 is SEHNR and CDR2 is FQNEAQ (reference sequence). The CDR3 has 14 amino acids. This CDR3 reads CASSFQYSNQPQHF. CDR3 DNA: TGTGCCAGCAGTTTCCAGTACAGCAATCAGCCCCAGCATTTT.

This clonotype was counted a few times. The CDR3 protein is CASSLAGLDSNQPQHF. Written as DNA, the CDR3 is TGCGCCAGCAGCTTGGCGGGTTTGGACAGCAATCAGCCCCAGCATTTT. The chain links TRBV5-1 to TRBJ1-5; D remains unclear. Germline-derived CDR1 and CDR2 are SGHRS and YFSETQ. There are 16 residues in the CDR3. V lost 0 bases and J 1 base, leaving 11 bases between the germline ends.

V gene TRBV10-3 combines with J gene TRBJ2-7; TRBD2 aligns across 12 bases. The ends lost 0 bases at V and 2 bases at J; junction bases unmatched: 2. The CDR3 totals 16 residues. Looked up from germline, CDR1 is ENHRY and CDR2 is SYGVKD. CDR3: CAISESTSGRAYEQYF. For the CDR3, the DNA is TGTGCCATCAGTGAGTCGACTAGCGGGAGAGCCTACGAGCAGTACTTC.

This clonotype was detected a few times. The genes are TRBV5-1 and TRBJ1-1; D is possibly TRBD1 (6 bases). Between the trimmed V and J ends, which lost 4 bases and 6 bases, there was a span of 22 bases. Germline V gives CDR1 SGHRS, CDR2 YFSETQ. This CDR3 spans 16 amino acids. CDR3 amino acids: CASSVLPTGQGAEAFF. CDR3 nucleotide sequence: TGCGCCAGCAGCGTCTTACCGACAGGTCAGGGCGCTGAAGCTTTCTTT.

This sequence joins TRBV2 and TRBJ2-5, with D maybe TRBD2 (6 bases). The CDR3 consists of 14 residues. Germline V gene data show CDR1 as SNHLY and CDR2 as FYNNEI. Between the trimmed V and J ends, which lost 6 bases and 2 bases, there was a span of 13 bases. The CDR3 is CASRTPGAQETQYF. The CDR3 region has the DNA TGTGCCAGCAGGACACCGGGAGCACAAGAGACCCAGTACTTC. Using reference TRBV2 and TRBJ2-5 for the parts outside the CDR3, the full variable domain is EPEVTQTPSHQVTQMGQEVILRCVPISNHLYFYWYRQILGQKVEFLVSFYNNEISEKSEIFDDQFSVERPDGSNFTLKIRSTKLEDSAMYFCASRTPGAQETQYFGPGTRLLVL.

This chain joins TRBV12-3 or TRBV12-4 and TRBJ2-3, with 8 bases lining up with TRBD1. Trimming took 8 bases from V and 1 from J; bases not matched to a gene: 14. The length of the CDR3 is 17 residues. CDR3 sequence reads: CASVSGTGRGGTDTQYF. DNA of the CDR3: TGTGCCAGCGTCTCCGGGACAGGCCGTGGGGGCACAGATACGCAGTATTTT.

This clonotype has more than one count but fewer than ten. This chain connects TRBV21-1 to TRBJ2-3; TRBD2 is the table's D call and was not checked against the DNA. TRBV21-1 is noted as a pseudogene. This CDR3 has 19 amino acids. This chain's CDR3 is CASSKRGGPGDDVTDTQYF. The CDR3 region has the DNA TGTGCCAGCAGCAAACGTGGAGGGCCCGGGGACGATGTCACAGATACGCAGTATTTT.

This chain uses TRBV7-2 with TRBJ2-5; no clear D gene. This CDR3 has 15 amino acids. Trimming took off 1 base at V and 1 base at J, with 10 bases between the two ends. Germline V gives CDR1 SGHTA, CDR2 FQGNSA. The CDR3 here is CASSLVWRTQETQYF. The CDR3 DNA reads as TGTGCCAGCAGCTTAGTCTGGCGGACCCAAGAGACCCAGTACTTC.

The chain employs TRBV20-1 and TRBJ1-6; D may be TRBD1 (5 bases). The CDR3 contains 15 residues. In germline, CDR1 is DFQATT, CDR2 SNEGSKA (reference sequence). Between the trimmed V and J ends, which lost 2 bases and 7 bases, there was a span of 15 bases. The CDR3 loop reads CSARSGTVENSPLHF. The CDR3 DNA is TGCAGTGCTAGATCGGGGACCGTAGAGAATTCACCCCTCCACTTT.

This clonotype has just a few counts. The chain has TRBV5-1 and TRBJ1-1; D gene unclear. The CDR3 consists of 16 residues. The V gene lost 2 bases and the J gene lost 3 bases, with 17 bases spanning the gap. Germline V lookup: CDR1 SGHRS, CDR2 YFSETQ. The CDR3 here is CASSFLGKVGDTEAFF. CDR3 sequence (DNA): TGCGCCAGCAGCTTTTTGGGCAAGGTGGGCGACACTGAAGCTTTCTTT.

The V and J genes are TRBV11-2 and TRBJ1-2; 7 bases map to TRBD1. CDR1 SGHAT and CDR2 FQNNGV come from the germline V gene. The CDR3 length is 15 residues. V lost 6 bases and J lost 4; bases outside the gene matches: 11. Here the CDR3 reads CASSSIRQGPYGYTF. CDR3 DNA: TGTGCCAGCAGTTCCATAAGACAGGGACCCTATGGCTACACCTTC.

The rearrangement links TRBV19 to TRBJ2-1, with 11 nucleotides matching TRBD2. The CDR3 runs to 15 residues. From germline, CDR1 is LNHDA and CDR2 SQIVND (reference sequence). The ends lost 7 bases at V and 5 bases at J; junction bases unmatched: 7. The CDR3 region is CASTWGTSGNNEQFF. In DNA, the CDR3 is TGTGCCAGTACGTGGGGGACTAGCGGAAACAATGAGCAGTTCTTC.

This clonotype came up a few times. V and J are TRBV21-1 and TRBJ1-3. TRBV21-1 is marked as a pseudogene. This CDR3 has 14 amino acids. The CDR3 DNA sequence: TGTGCCAGCAGCAAAGCTAGGGATGGTGACACCATATATTTT. It specifies CASSKARDGDTIYF.

This clonotype has only a few counts. The genes are TRBV9 and TRBJ1-2, with 8 bases lining up with TRBD1. The germline CDR1 and CDR2 sequences are SGDLS and YYNGEE. The CDR3 runs 16 residues. Trimming removed 4 bases from V and 6 bases from J; junction bases left unmatched: 14. The CDR3 reads CASSPREGQAVHGYTF. The DNA of the CDR3 is TGTGCCAGCAGCCCCCGGGAGGGACAGGCGGTCCATGGCTACACCTTC.